This T cell receptor (beta chain) was identified in a study of cytomegalovirus exposure and HLA in healthy donors. Across the whole study: For the approximately 430 genotyped donors, approximately 83% fell within the Caucasian-associated ancestry cluster.

It was with 60 Vbeta and 13 Jbeta primers that the PCR ran. Only in-frame clones appear in the TCRdb table, and some are missing; sequencing was by immunoSEQ multiplex PCR. Across roughly 190,000 clones, the top ten clones capture roughly 0.83% of the sample. About this clone: The antigen is not known.

The study's findings and limits: Near-uniform donor sequencing depth was presumed by presence/absence analyses. Many donors shared some public TCRs, even though most TCR sequences were rare.

The CDR3 covers 15 residues. With V trimmed by 5 bases and J by 6 bases, 8 bases remained unmatched. Per the germline V gene, CDR1 is SGHVS and CDR2 is FNYEAQ. This TCR was sampled from a woman between 18 and 30 years old in good health and CMV-seropositive. The specimen sequenced was PBMCs. This rearrangement joins TRBV7-6 to TRBJ1-1; 11 positions agree with TRBD1. In nucleotides, the CDR3 is TGTGCCAGCAGCCCACCGGGACAGGGGGGCGCTGAAGCTTTCTTT. It yields the protein CASSPPGQGGAEAFF. Full variable domain (remainder filled in from reference TRBV7-6 and TRBJ1-1): GAGVSQSPRYKVTKRGQDVALRCDPISGHVSLYWYRQALGQGPEFLTYFNYEAQQDKSGLPNDRFSAERPEGSISTLTIQRTEQRDSAMYRCASSPPGQGGAEAFFGQGTRLTVV.